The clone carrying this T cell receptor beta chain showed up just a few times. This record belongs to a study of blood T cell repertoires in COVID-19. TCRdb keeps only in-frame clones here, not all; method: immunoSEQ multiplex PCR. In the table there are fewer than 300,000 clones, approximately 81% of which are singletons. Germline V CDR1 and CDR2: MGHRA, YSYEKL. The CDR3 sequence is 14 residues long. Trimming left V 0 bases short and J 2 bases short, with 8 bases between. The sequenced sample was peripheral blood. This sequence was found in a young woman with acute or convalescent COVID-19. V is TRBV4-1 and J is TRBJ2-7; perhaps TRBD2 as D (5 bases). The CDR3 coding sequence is TGCGCCAGCAGCCAAGAAAAAGCGGCCTACGAGCAGTACTTC. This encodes CASSQEKAAYEQYF.